This T cell receptor beta chain was observed in a study of cytomegalovirus exposure and HLA in healthy donors. Study context: When 300 to 500 donors were genotyped, about 81% of them were found to fall in the Caucasian-associated ancestry cluster. Findings of the study overall: In an earlier analysis, about 87% or about 30%: the productive usage of most TCR beta V segments. Overall, approximately 150 TCR beta chains were annotated as cytomegalovirus-associated. Using the classifier, cytomegalovirus status was reportedly diagnosed with high specificity and sensitivity.

Amplification used 60 Vbeta primers and 13 Jbeta primers. Only in-frame clones appear in the TCRdb table, and some are missing; sequencing was by immunoSEQ multiplex PCR. The table includes fewer than 200,000 clones, approximately 82% detected once. There are 16 residues in the CDR3. In germline, CDR1 is MNHEY, CDR2 SMNVEV (reference sequence). V was trimmed by 8 bases and J by 6 bases, leaving 22 bases between them. With respect to this clone: Its antigen is not known.

The sequenced material came from PBMCs. The chain is built from TRBV27 and TRBJ2-2, with D possibly TRBD2 on 7 matching bases. This clonotype was obtained from a male donor in good health and CMV-seronegative. The chain's CDR3 is CASLWGGPATPGELFF. The CDR3 bases are TGTGCCAGCCTATGGGGGGGGCCAGCCACCCCCGGGGAGCTGTTTTTT.